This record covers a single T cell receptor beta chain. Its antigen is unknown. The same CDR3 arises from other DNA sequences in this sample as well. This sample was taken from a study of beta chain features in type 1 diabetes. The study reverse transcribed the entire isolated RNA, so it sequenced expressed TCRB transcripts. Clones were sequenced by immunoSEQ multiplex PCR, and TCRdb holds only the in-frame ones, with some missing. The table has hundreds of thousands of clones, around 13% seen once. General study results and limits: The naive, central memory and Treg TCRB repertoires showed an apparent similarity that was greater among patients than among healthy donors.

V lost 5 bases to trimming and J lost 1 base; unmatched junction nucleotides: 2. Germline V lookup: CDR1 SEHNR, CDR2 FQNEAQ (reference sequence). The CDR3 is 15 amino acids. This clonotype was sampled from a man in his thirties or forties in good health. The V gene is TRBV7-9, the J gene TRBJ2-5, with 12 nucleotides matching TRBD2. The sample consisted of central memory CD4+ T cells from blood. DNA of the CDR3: TGTGCCAGCAGCCAACTAGCGGGGGGCCAAGAGACCCAGTACTTC. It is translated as CASSQLAGGQETQYF.